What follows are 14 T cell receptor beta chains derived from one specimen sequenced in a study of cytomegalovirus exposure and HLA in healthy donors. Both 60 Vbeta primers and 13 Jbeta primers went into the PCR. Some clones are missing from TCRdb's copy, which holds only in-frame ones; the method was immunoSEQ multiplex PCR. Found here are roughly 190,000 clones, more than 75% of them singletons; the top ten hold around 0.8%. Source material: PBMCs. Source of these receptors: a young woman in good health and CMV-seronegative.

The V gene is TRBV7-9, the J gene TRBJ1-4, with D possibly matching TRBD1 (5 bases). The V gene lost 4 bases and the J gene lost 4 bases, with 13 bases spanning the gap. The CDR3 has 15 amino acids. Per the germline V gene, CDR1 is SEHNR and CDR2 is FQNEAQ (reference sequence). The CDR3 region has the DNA TGTGCCAGCAGCTCCACTGGGGGGGTTAATGAAAAACTGTTTTTT. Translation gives CASSSTGGVNEKLFF.

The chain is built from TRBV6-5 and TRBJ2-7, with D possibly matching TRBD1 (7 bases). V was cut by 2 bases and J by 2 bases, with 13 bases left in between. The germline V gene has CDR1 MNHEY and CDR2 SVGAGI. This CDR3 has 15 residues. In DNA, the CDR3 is TGTGCCAGCAGTTACCGGACAGGAGGGCCCTACGAGCAGTACTTC. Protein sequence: CASSYRTGGPYEQYF.

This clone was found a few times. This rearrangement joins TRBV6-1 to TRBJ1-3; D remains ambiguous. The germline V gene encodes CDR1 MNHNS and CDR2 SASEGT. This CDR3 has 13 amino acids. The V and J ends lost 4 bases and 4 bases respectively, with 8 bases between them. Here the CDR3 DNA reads TGTGCCAGCAGTGGGTCTAACGGAAACACCATATATTTT. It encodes CASSGSNGNTIYF.

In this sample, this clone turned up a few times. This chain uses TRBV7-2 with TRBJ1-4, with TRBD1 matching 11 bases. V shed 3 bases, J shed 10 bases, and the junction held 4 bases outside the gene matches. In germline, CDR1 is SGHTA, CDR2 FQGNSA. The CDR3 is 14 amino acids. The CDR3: CASSLGQGVGKLFF. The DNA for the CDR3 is TGTGCCAGCAGCTTGGGACAGGGGGTTGGAAAACTGTTTTTT. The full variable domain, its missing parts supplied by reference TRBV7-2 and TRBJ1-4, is GAGVSQSPSNKVTEKGKDVELRCDPISGHTALYWYRQSLGQGLEFLIYFQGNSAPDKSGLPSDRFSAERTGGSVSTLTIQRTQQEDSAVYLCASSLGQGVGKLFFGSGTQLSVL.

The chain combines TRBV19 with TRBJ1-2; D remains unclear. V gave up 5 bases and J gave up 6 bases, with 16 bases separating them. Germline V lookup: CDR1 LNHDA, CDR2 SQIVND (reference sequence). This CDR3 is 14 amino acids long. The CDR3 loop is CASSFRKSVDGYTF. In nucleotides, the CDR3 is TGTGCCAGTAGTTTCAGGAAGAGTGTGGATGGCTACACCTTC.

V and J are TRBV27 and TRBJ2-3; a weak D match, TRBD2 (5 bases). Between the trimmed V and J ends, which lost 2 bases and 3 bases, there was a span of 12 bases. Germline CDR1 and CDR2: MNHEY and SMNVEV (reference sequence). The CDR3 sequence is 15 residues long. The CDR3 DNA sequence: TGTGCCAGCAGTTTACTAGCTCGAGTGACAGATACGCAGTATTTT. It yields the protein CASSLLARVTDTQYF.

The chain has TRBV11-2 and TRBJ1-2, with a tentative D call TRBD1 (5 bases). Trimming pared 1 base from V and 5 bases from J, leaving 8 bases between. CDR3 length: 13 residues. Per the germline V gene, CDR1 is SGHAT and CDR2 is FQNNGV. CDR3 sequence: CASSLAGGYGYTF. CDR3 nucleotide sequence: TGTGCCAGCAGCTTAGCCGGGGGTTATGGCTACACCTTC.

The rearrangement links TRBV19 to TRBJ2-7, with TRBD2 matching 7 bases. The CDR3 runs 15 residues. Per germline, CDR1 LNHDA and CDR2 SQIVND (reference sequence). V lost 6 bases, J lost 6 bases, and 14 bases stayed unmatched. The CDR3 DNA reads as TGTGCCAGTAGAATGGCGGGAGCAACCCACGGCGAGCAGTACTTC. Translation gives CASRMAGATHGEQYF.

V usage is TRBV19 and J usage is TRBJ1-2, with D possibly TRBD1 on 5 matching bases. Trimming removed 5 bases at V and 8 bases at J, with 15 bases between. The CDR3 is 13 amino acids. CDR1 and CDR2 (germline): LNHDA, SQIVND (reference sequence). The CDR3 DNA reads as TGTGCCAGTAGTGGTCAGGGACTTAGCGGCTACACCTTC. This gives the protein CASSGQGLSGYTF. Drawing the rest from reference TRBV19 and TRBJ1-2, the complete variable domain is DGGITQSPKYLFRKEGQNVTLSCEQNLNHDAMYWYRQDPGQGLRLIYYSQIVNDFQKGDIAEGYSVSREKKESFPLTVTSAQKNPTAFYLCASSGQGLSGYTFGSGTRLTVV.

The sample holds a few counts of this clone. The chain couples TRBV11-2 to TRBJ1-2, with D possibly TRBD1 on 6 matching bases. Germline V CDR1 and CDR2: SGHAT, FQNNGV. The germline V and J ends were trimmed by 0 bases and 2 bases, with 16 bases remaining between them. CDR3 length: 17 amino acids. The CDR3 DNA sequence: TGTGCCAGCAGCTTAGACTGGACAGCCTATACGAACTATGGCTACACCTTC. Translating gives CASSLDWTAYTNYGYTF.

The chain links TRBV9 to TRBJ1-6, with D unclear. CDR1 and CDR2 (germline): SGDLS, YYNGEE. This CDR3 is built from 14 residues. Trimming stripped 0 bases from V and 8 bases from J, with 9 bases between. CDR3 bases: TGTGCCAGCAGCGTAGATGGTGGCTATTCACCCCTCCACTTT. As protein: CASSVDGGYSPLHF.

CDR3 region: CASSSQGMPGPEQYF. CDR3 sequence (DNA): TGTGCCAGCAGTTCCCAGGGGATGCCCGGGCCCGAGCAGTACTTC. V gene TRBV27 combines with J gene TRBJ2-7; possibly TRBD1 for D (6 bases). CDR1 and CDR2 from the germline V gene are MNHEY and SMNVEV (reference sequence). V lost 4 bases to trimming and J lost 6 bases, with 19 bases between them. This CDR3 spans 15 amino acids.

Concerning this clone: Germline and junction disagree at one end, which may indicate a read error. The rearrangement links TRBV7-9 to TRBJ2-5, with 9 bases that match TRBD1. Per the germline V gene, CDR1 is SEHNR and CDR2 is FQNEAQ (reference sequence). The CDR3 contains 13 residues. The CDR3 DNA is TGTTCCAGCAGCTGGGGGACAGGGGAGACCCAGTACTTC. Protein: CSSSWGTGETQYF.

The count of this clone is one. The CDR3 DNA reads as TGCGCCAGCTCCAAACAGGGGAGTGTCAACGAGCAGTACTTC. Amino acids: CASSKQGSVNEQYF. The chain joins TRBV5-1 to TRBJ2-7; 7 bases line up with TRBD1. This CDR3 has 14 residues. V trimming: 7 bases; J trimming: 5 bases; junction bases outside the gene matches: 12. Germline assignment: CDR1 SGHRS and CDR2 YFSETQ.